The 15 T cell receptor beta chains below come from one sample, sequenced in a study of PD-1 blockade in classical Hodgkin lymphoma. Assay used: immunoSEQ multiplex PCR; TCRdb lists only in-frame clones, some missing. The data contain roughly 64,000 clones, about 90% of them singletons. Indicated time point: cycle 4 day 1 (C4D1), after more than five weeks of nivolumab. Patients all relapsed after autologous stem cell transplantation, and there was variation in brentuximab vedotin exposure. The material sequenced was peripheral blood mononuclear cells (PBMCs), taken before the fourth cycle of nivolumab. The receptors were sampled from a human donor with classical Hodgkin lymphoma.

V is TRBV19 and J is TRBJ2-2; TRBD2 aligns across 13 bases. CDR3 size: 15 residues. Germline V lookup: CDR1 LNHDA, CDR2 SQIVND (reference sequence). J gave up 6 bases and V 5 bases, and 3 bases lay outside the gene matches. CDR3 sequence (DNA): TGTGCCAGTAGTCTCACTAGCGGGGGGGCCGGGGAGCTGTTTTTT. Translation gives CASSLTSGGAGELFF.

The DNA for the CDR3 is TGCGCCAGCAGCTTACTGGGGGGTGGCTACACCTTC. It is translated as CASSLLGGGYTF. The V call is TRBV5-1, the J call TRBJ1-2, with a possible D match to TRBD1 (5 bases). This CDR3 has 12 amino acids. V dropped 2 bases and J dropped 7 bases, with 9 bases sitting between them. The germline CDR1 and CDR2 sequences are SGHRS and YFSETQ.

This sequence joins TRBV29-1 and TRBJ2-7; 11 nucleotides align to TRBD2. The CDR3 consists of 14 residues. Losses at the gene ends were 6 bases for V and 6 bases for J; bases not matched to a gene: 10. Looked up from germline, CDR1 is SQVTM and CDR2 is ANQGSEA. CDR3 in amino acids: CSVNSGGEDCEQYF. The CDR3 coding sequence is TGCAGCGTGAATAGCGGGGGGGAGGACTGCGAGCAGTACTTC.

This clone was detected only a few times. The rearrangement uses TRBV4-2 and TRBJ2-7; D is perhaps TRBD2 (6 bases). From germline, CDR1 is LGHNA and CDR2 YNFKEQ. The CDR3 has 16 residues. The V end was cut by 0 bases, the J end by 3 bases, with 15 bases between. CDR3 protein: CASSQEPGGVNYEQYF. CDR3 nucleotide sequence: TGTGCCAGCAGCCAAGAACCCGGCGGGGTGAACTACGAGCAGTACTTC.

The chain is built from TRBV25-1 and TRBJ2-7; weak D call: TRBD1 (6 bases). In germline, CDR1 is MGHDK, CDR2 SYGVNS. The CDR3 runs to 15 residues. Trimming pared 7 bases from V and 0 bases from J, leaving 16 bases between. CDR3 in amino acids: CASTKGQGPSYEQYF. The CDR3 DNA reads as TGTGCCAGCACCAAAGGGCAGGGGCCCTCCTACGAGCAGTACTTC.

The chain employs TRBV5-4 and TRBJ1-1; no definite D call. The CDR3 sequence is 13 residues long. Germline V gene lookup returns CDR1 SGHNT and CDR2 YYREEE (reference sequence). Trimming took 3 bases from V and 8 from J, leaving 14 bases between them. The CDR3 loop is CASSWGKAAEAFF. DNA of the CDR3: TGTGCCAGCAGCTGGGGTAAGGCAGCCGAAGCTTTCTTT.

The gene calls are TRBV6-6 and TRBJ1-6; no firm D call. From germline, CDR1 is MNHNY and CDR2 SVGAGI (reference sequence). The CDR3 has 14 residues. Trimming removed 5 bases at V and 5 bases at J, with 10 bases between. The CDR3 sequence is CASSHSDDNSPLHF. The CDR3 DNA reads TGTGCCAGCAGTCATTCAGACGATAATTCACCCCTCCACTTT.

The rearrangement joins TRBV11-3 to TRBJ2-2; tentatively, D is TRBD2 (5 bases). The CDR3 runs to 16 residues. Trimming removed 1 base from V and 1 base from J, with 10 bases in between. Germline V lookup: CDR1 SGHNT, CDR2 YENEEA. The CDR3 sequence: CASSLVNAGNTGELFF. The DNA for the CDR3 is TGTGCCAGCAGCTTAGTCAACGCGGGGAACACCGGGGAGCTGTTTTTT.

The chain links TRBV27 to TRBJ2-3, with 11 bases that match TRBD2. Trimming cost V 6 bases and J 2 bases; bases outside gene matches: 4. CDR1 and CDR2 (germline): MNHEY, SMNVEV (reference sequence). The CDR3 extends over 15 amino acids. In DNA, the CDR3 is TGTGCCAGCAGCATACTAGCGGGGGTCACAGATACGCAGTATTTT. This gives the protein CASSILAGVTDTQYF.

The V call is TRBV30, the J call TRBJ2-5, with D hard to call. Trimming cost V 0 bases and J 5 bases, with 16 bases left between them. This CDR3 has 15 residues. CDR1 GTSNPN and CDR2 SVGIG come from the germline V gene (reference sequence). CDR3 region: CAWSVQDRPRETQYF. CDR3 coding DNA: TGTGCCTGGAGTGTCCAAGACCGTCCGAGGGAGACCCAGTACTTC. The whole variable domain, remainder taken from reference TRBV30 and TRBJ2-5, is SQTIHQWPATLVQPVGSPLSLECTVEGTSNPNLYWYRQAAGRGLQLLFYSVGIGQISSEVPQNLSASRPQDRQFILSSKKLLLSDSGFYLCAWSVQDRPRETQYFGPGTRLLVL.

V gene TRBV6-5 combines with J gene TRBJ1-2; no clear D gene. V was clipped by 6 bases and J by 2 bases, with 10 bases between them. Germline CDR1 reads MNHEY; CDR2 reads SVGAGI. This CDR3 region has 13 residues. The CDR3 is CASRTDLNYGYTF. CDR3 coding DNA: TGTGCCAGCAGGACGGATCTCAACTATGGCTACACCTTC.

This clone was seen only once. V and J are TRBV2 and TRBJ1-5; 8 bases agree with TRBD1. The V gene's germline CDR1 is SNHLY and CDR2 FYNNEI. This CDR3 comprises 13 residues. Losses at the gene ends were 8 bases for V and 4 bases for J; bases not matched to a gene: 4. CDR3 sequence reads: CASETGANQPQHF. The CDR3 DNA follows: TGTGCCAGCGAGACAGGGGCTAATCAGCCCCAGCATTTT.

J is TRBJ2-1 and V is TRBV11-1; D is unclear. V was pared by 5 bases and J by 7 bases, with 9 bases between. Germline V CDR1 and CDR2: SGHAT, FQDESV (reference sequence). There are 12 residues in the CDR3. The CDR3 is CASSLGTNEQFF. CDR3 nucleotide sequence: TGTGCCAGCAGCCTAGGTACAAATGAGCAGTTCTTC.

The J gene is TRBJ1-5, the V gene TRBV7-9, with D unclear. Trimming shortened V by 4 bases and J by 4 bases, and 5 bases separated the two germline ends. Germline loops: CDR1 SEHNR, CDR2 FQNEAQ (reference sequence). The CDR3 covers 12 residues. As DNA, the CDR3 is TGTGCCAGCAGCTCTACTAATCAGCCCCAGCATTTT. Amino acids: CASSSTNQPQHF.

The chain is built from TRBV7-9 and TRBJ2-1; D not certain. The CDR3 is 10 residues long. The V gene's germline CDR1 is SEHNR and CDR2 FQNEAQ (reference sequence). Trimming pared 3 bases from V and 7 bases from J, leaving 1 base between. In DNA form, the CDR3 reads TGTGCCAGCAGCTTTAATGAGCAGTTCTTC. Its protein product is CASSFNEQFF.